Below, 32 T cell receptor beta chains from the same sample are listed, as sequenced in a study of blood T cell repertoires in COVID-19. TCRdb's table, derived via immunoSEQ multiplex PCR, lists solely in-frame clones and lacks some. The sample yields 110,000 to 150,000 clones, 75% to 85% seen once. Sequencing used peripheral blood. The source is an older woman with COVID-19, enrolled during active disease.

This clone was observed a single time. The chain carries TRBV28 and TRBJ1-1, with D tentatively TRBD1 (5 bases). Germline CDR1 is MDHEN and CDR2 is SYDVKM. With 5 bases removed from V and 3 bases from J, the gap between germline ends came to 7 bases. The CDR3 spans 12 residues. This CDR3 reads CASSTGHTEAFF. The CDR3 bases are TGTGCCAGCAGTACAGGACACACTGAAGCTTTCTTT.

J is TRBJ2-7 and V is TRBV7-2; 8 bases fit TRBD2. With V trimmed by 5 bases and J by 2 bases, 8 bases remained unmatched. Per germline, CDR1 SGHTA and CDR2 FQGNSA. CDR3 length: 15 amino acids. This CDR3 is CASSPTSGAAYEQYF. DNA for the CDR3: TGTGCCAGCAGCCCCACTAGCGGCGCGGCCTACGAGCAGTACTTC.

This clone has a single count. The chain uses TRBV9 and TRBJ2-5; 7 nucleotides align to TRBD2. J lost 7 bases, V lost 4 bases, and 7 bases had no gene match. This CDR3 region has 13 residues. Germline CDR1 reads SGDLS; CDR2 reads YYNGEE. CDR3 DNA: TGTGCCAGCAGCCGTGAAAGGGAGGGGACCCAGTACTTC. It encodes CASSREREGTQYF.

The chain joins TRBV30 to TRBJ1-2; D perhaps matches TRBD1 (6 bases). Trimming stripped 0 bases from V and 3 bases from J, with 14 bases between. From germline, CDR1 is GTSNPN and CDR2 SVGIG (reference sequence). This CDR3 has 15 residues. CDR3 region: CAWSVRVRGDYGYTF. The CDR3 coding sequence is TGTGCCTGGAGTGTACGCGTCAGGGGAGACTATGGCTACACCTTC.

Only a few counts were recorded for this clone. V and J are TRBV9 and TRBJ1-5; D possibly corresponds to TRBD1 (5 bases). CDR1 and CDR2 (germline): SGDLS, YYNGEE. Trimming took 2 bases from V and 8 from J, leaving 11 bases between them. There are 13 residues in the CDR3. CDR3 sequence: CASSVDGGKPQHF. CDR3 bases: TGTGCCAGCAGCGTCGACGGGGGAAAGCCCCAGCATTTT.

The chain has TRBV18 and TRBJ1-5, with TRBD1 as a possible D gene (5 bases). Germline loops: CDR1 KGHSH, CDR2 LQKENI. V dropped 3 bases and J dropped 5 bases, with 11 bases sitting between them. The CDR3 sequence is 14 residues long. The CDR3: CASSPLGGDQPQHF. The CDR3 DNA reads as TGTGCCAGCTCACCCCTCGGGGGGGATCAGCCCCAGCATTTT.

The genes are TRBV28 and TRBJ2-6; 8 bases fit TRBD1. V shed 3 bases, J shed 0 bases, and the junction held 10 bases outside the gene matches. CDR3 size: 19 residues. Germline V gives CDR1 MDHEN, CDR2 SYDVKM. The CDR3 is CASSFSGRGRYSGANVLTF. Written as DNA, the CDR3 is TGTGCCAGCAGTTTCTCGGGCAGGGGGCGATACTCTGGGGCCAACGTCCTGACTTTC.

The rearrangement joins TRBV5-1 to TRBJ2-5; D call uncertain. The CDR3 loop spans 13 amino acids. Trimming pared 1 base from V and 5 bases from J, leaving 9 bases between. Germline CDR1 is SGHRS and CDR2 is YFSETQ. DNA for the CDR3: TGCGCCAGCAGCTTGTCATTGAGGGAGACCCAGTACTTC. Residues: CASSLSLRETQYF.

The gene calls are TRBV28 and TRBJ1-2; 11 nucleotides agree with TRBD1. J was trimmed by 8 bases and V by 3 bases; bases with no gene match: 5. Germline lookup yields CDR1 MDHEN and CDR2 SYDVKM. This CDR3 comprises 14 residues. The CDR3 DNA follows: TGTGCCAGCAGTTTGGACAGGGGGCGACGGGGCTACACCTTC. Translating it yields CASSLDRGRRGYTF.

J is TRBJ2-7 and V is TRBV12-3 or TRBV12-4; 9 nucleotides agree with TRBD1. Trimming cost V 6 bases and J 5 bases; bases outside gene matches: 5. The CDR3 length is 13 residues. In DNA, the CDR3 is TGTGCCAGCAGACGTACAGGGGGCAACGAGCAGTACTTC. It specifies CASRRTGGNEQYF.

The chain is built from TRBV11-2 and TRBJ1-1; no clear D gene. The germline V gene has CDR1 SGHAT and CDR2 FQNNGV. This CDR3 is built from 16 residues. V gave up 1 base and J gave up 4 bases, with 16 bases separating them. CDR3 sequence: CASSLGRNRAGTEAFF. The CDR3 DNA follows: TGTGCCAGCAGCTTAGGCCGGAACAGAGCGGGCACTGAAGCTTTCTTT.

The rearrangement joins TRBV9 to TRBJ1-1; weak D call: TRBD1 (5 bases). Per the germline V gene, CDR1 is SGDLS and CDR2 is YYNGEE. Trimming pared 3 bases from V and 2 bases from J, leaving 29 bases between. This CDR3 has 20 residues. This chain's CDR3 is CASSAGTGERGVAANTEAFF. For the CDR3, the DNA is TGTGCCAGCAGCGCCGGGACCGGGGAACGGGGGGTCGCAGCAAACACTGAAGCTTTCTTT.

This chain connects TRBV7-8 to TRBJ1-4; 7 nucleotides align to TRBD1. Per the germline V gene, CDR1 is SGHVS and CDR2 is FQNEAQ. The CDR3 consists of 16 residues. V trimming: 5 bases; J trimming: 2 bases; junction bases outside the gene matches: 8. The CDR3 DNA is TGTGCCAGCAGCCTTAGCGAGGGGGCTACTAATGAAAAACTGTTTTTT. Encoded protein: CASSLSEGATNEKLFF.

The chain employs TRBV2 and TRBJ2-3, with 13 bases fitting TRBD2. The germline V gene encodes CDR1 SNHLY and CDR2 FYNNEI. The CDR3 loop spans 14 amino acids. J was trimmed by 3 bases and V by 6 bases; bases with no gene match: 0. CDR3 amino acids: CASRGLAGTDTQYF. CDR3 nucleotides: TGTGCCAGCAGGGGACTAGCGGGGACAGATACGCAGTATTTT.

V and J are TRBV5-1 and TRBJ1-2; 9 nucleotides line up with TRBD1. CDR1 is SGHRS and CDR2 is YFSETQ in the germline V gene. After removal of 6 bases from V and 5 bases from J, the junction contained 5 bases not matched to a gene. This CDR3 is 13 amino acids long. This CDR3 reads CASTNGQGYGYTF. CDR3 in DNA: TGCGCCAGCACCAATGGACAGGGGTATGGCTACACCTTC.

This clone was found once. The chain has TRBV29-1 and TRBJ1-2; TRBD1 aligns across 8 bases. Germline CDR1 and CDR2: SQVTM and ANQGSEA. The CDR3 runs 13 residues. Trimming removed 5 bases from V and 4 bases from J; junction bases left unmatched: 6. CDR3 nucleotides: TGCAGCGTTTATACCGGGACAGGCTATGGCTACACCTTC. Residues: CSVYTGTGYGYTF.

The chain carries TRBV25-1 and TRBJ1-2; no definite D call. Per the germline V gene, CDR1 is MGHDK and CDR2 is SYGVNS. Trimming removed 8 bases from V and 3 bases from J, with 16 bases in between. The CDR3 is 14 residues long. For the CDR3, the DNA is TGTGCCAGCTCCAACCTAGGACTTGACTATGGCTACACCTTC. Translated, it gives CASSNLGLDYGYTF.

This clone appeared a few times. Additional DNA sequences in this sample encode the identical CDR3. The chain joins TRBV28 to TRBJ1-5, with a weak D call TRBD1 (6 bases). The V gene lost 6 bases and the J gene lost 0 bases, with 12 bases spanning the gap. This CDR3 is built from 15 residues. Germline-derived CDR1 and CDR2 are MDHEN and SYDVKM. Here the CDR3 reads CASRKYRDSNQPQHF. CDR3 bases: TGTGCCAGCAGGAAGTACAGGGATAGCAATCAGCCCCAGCATTTT.

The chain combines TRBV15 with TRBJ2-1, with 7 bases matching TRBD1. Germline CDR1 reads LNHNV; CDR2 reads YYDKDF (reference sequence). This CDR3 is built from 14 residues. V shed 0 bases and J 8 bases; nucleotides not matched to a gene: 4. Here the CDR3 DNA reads TGTGCCACCAGCAGAGAAGGGGGCAACGATGAGCAGTTCTTC. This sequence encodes CATSREGGNDEQFF.

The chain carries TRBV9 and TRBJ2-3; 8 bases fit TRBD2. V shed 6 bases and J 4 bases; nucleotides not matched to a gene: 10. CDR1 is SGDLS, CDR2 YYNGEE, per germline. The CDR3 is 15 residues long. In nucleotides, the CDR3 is TGTGCCAGCACAGTTCAAGGAGCGGGGGCAGATACGCAGTATTTT. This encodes CASTVQGAGADTQYF.

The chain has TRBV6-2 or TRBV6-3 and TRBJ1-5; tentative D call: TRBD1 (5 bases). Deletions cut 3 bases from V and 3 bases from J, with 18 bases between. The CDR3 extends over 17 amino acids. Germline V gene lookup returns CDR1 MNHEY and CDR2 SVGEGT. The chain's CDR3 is CASSYWVGAGINQPQHF. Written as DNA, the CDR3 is TGTGCCAGCAGTTATTGGGTCGGGGCGGGGATCAATCAGCCCCAGCATTTT.

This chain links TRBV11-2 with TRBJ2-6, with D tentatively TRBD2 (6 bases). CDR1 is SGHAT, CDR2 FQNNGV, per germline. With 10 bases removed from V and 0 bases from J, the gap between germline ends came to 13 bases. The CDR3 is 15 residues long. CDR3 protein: CATSAGSSGANVLTF. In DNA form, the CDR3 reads TGTGCCACCTCAGCCGGGAGCTCTGGGGCCAACGTCCTGACTTTC.

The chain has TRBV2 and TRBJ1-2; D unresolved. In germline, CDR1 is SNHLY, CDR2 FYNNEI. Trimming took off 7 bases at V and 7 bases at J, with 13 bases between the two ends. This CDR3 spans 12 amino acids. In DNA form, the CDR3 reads TGTGCCAGCAACCTAGACTTGGGTGGCTACACCTTC. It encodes CASNLDLGGYTF.

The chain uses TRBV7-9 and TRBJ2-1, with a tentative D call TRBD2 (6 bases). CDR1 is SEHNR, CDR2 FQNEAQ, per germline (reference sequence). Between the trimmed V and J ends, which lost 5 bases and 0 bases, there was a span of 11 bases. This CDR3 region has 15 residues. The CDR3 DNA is TGTGCCAGCAGCACCAACGGGGGCTCCTACAATGAGCAGTTCTTC. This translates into CASSTNGGSYNEQFF. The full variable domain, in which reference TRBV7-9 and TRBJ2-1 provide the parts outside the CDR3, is DTGVSQNPRHKITKRGQNVTFRCDPISEHNRLYWYRQTLGQGPEFLTYFQNEAQLEKSRLLSDRFSAERPKGSFSTLEIQRTEQGDSAMYLCASSTNGGSYNEQFFGPGTRLTVL.

The CDR3 is CASWSGTSIYEQYF. Here the CDR3 DNA reads TGTGCCAGCTGGTCCGGGACTAGTATCTACGAGCAGTACTTC. This chain uses TRBV28 with TRBJ2-7, with 8 bases fitting TRBD2. Germline V CDR1 and CDR2: MDHEN, SYDVKM. This CDR3 has 14 residues. Trimming took 8 bases from V and 3 from J; bases not matched to a gene: 9. Together with reference TRBV28 and TRBJ2-7, the CDR3 gives the full variable domain: DVKVTQSSRYLVKRTGEKVFLECVQDMDHENMFWYRQDPGLGLRLIYFSYDVKMKEKGDIPEGYSVSREKKERFSLILESASTNQTSMYLCASWSGTSIYEQYFGPGTRLTVT.

CDR3 sequence: CASSLGLAGDEQFF. CDR3 nucleotides: TGTGCCAGCAGCTTAGGGCTAGCCGGGGATGAGCAGTTCTTC. The V gene is TRBV7-3, the J gene TRBJ2-1; weak D call: TRBD2 (5 bases). The germline V gene has CDR1 SGHTA and CDR2 FQGTGA. The CDR3 loop spans 14 amino acids. V lost 2 bases to trimming and J lost 8 bases, with 13 bases between them.

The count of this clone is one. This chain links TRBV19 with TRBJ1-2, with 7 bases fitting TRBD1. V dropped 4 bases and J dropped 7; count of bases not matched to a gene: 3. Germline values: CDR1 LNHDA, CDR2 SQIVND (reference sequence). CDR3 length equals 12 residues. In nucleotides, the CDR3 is TGTGCCAGTAGTACGAACAGGGGTGGCTACACCTTC. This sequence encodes CASSTNRGGYTF.

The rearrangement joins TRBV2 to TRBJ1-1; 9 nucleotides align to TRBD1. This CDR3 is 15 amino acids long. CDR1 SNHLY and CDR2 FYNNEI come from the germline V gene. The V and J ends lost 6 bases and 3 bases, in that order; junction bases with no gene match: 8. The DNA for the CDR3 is TGTGCCAGCAGAAAGTCGACAGGGGGGCACACTGAAGCTTTCTTT. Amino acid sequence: CASRKSTGGHTEAFF.

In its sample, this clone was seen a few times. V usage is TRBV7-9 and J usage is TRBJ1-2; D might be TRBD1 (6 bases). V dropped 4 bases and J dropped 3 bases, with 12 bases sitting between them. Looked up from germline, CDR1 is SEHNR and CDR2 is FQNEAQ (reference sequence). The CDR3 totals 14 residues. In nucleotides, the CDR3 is TGTGCCAGCAGCTCCCCCAGGGGCGACTATGGCTACACCTTC. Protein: CASSSPRGDYGYTF.

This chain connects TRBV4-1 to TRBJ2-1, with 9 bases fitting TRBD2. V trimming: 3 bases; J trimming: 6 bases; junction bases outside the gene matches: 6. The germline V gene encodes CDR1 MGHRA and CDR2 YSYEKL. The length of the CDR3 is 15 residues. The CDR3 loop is CASSHQRGAPNEQFF. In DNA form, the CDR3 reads TGCGCCAGCAGCCACCAGCGGGGGGCCCCCAATGAGCAGTTCTTC.

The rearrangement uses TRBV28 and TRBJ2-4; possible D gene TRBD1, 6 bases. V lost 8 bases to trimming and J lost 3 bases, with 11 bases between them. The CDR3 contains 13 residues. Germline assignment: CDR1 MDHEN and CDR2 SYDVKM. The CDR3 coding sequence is TGTGCCAGCGTTGGACAGAACAAAAACATTCAGTACTTC. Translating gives CASVGQNKNIQYF.

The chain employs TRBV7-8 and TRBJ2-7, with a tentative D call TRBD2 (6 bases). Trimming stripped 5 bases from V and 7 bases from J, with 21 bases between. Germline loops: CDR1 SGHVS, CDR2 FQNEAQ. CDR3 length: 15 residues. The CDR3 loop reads CASSPEGLAREEQYF. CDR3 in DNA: TGTGCCAGCAGCCCCGAGGGCCTAGCGAGAGAAGAGCAGTACTTC.